The rows below give T cell receptor beta chains drawn from one sample of a study of CD8+CD57+ T cells in acquired aplastic anemia. MiXCR, applied by TCRdb to the reads, yields one record per CDR3 protein. This sample has 150,000 to 200,000 distinct CDR3 sequences, with 40% to 50% found just once. Sequenced material: sorted CD4+, CD8+, or CD8+CD57+ T cells (not recorded which) from PBMCs. These receptors were obtained from a human donor with aplastic anemia. The CDR3 runs from the conserved cysteine through the conserved F or W. Fields, in order: J gene, V gene, CDR3 protein.

j_call: TRBJ2-2; v_call: TRBV15; cdr3_aa: CATSRQGTGELFF
j_call: TRBJ1-6; v_call: TRBV19; cdr3_aa: CASSLRDGLCSPLHF
j_call: TRBJ1-1; v_call: TRBV3-1; cdr3_aa: CASSRSQTTEAFF
j_call: TRBJ2-5; v_call: TRBV11-2; cdr3_aa: CASSLSRTGYETQYF
j_call: TRBJ2-7; v_call: TRBV2; cdr3_aa: CASSDNGPSSEQYF
j_call: TRBJ2-5; v_call: TRBV24-1; cdr3_aa: CATSDPTGSGETQYF
j_call: TRBJ2-7; v_call: TRBV12-3/TRBV12-4; cdr3_aa: CASSVDGPYEQYF
j_call: TRBJ1-1; v_call: TRBV7-9; cdr3_aa: CASLGGNTEAFF
j_call: TRBJ1-1; v_call: TRBV2; cdr3_aa: CASSAGQGAREAFF
j_call: TRBJ2-6; v_call: TRBV28; cdr3_aa: CASSLGVRAGANVLTF
j_call: TRBJ2-7; v_call: TRBV19; cdr3_aa: CASSPGLVRYEQYF
j_call: TRBJ2-3; v_call: TRBV9; cdr3_aa: CASSAAPPRADTQYF
j_call: TRBJ2-1; v_call: TRBV6-1; cdr3_aa: CASSPGSLAGVGEQFF
j_call: TRBJ1-5; v_call: TRBV12-3/TRBV12-4; cdr3_aa: CASSLGRVNQPQHF
j_call: TRBJ2-7; v_call: TRBV19; cdr3_aa: CASSSTPMNYEQYF
j_call: TRBJ1-3; v_call: TRBV11-3; cdr3_aa: CASSEQSGNTIYF
j_call: TRBJ2-4; v_call: TRBV2; cdr3_aa: CASRKRGTKNIQYF
j_call: TRBJ1-2; v_call: TRBV7-9; cdr3_aa: CASSLWTGDGYTF
j_call: TRBJ1-2; v_call: TRBV19; cdr3_aa: CASSSTSGDGYTF
j_call: TRBJ2-7; v_call: TRBV12-3/TRBV12-4; cdr3_aa: CASSLRAGGNYEQYF